This T cell receptor beta chain was sequenced in a study of blood T cell repertoires in COVID-19. Turning to the study itself: Both acute and convalescent COVID-19 samples were obtained from the United States, Italy and Spain.

Per the study methods: Nucleated cell number was recorded as an estimate derived from reference gene primer amplification. Assay: immunoSEQ multiplex PCR; the TCRdb copy retains only in-frame clones and omits some. V, J and clone size reflect that table, while D and trimming were determined from the DNA. The repertoire has about 47,000 clones, approximately 89% of them found once; the top ten carry approximately 8.1%. Germline-derived CDR1 and CDR2 are LGHNA and YSLEER. CDR3 length: 16 amino acids. The V end was cut by 4 bases, the J end by 1 base, with 16 bases between. The source is a man at least 80 years old with active or convalescent COVID-19. The sample comprised peripheral blood. The rearrangement uses TRBV4-3 and TRBJ1-2; a possible D gene is TRBD1 (5 bases). Here the CDR3 DNA reads TGCGCCAGCAGCCTATCTCTGGGCAGGGTTAACTATGGCTACACCTTC. Translated: CASSLSLGRVNYGYTF.